This T cell receptor (beta chain) was recorded in a study of tissue T cells after allogeneic stem cell transplantation (dated by TCRdb to 2022 to 2024). General notes on the study: Over an approximately three-year period, a research-autopsy study prospectively enrolled about 7 adult allo-HCT recipients who had steroid-refractory GVHD. For viably preserved blood and marrow, CD3+ T cells were flow-sorted when cell numbers allowed, whereas DNA was extracted directly from smaller samples. Every GVHD patient got a graft from a donor, with several grafts unmodified and three CD34-selected to deplete T cells. The human arm was conducted as a prospective observational study, and neither blinding nor randomization was performed. The study profiled TCR beta repertoires across many tissues from research autopsies of patients with and without GVHD, plus mouse models of GVHD. Gastrointestinal GVHD was present in all GVHD patients, each of whom received several lines of GVHD-directed therapy, and five of these patients also had skin involvement.

The library was made by the immunoSEQ multiplex PCR assay. Adaptive Biotechnologies performed TCRbeta CDR3 sequencing at survey depth and reported CDR3 sequences, V/J genes, productive frequency, and template counts. TCR beta CDR3 regions were amplified from genomic DNA rather than RNA. The original pipeline was this. Jensen-Shannon divergence was used to quantify pairwise repertoire overlap between tissues, with a value of 1 meaning complete divergence and a value of 0 meaning identical repertoires. Tissues were clustered by single-linkage agglomerative hierarchical clustering of pairwise JSD values, and the clustering results were displayed as dendrograms. All patient samples were analyzed with GLIPH2 using simulation_depth 1000, kmer_min_depth 3 and cdr3_length_cutoff 8, and only groups containing more than two unique CDR3s were kept. A standardized tissue-overlap score was calculated by extrapolating Jaccard GLIPH-group overlap across patients to a standard repertoire size of 1000 clones. Associations of diversity with clinical or experimental variables used linear mixed-effect models with tissue fixed effects and individual random effects. Entries here come from immuneACCESS through TCRdb and include only in-frame sequences with V and J called. Some clones fail to appear in such tables; in the studies checked, an unresolved V gene covers under half of the shortfall, and the cause of the remainder is unknown. D and trimming come from the DNA, and the V and J calls and clone size come from that table. This sample has roughly 25,000 clones in its table, and roughly nine tenths of those were observed once. About 2% of the sample goes to the ten largest clones.

General findings and caveats noted by the study authors: Within patients, how anatomically similar tissues were was a major factor shaping TCR repertoire composition, regardless of disease or transplant status. In both patients and mice, T cells from blood and spleen picked up only a limited part of the TCR repertoire that was detected in tissues. Which tissue TCRs were alloreactive or antigen-specific was not determined in the study, and some of the clones might have been host cells that persisted. Few T cell clones were found to be shared across patients, but shared repertoire signatures across patients were revealed in a tissue-specific fashion by motif-based clustering. The patient cohort was small and clinically heterogeneous, and sampling depth was acknowledged as a limitation.

In regard to this clone: No antigen is known for it. The sample holds no much larger clone one base away, and base qualities are not on file.

Per the publication, the time point label means: recipient (host-origin) PBMCs collected before allo-HCT. The TCR comes from a male donor aged 60 or older who later had graft-versus-host disease after an allogeneic stem cell transplant. The specimen comprised blood, sampled before transplantation.

The sequenced DNA is TGCGCCAGCAGCGACCAGGCAGGGATTTACAATGAGCAGTTCTTC. The resulting protein is CASSDQAGIYNEQFF. The chain was built from TRBV5-1 and TRBJ2-1; the best D guess is TRBD1, with 5 bases matching. CDR1 and CDR2 (SGHRS, YFSETQ) derive from the germline V gene. V is pared back by 4 bases and J by 4 bases, with 15 bases lying between the germline termini. Including the terminal cysteine and phenylalanine, the CDR3 comprises 15 residues. The CDR3 DNA has 45 bases and is translated from base 1.